What follows are 8 T cell receptor beta chains derived from one specimen sequenced in a study of cytomegalovirus exposure and HLA in healthy donors. It was with 60 Vbeta and 13 Jbeta primers that the PCR ran. Assay used: immunoSEQ multiplex PCR; TCRdb lists only in-frame clones, some missing. The profile covers about 160,000 clones, with around four fifths appearing a single time and approximately 11% taken by the ten largest. The source material was PBMCs. These receptors all stem from a man aged 50 to 60 in good health and CMV-seropositive.

The V call is TRBV5-4, the J call TRBJ2-3; 11 bases align to TRBD1. V dropped 4 bases and J dropped 4; count of bases not matched to a gene: 11. The CDR3 runs 17 residues. Germline V gene data show CDR1 as SGHNT and CDR2 as YYREEE (reference sequence). CDR3 residues: CASSVRDRGRGPDTQYF. For the CDR3, the DNA is TGTGCCAGCAGCGTCCGGGACAGGGGGAGGGGGCCAGATACGCAGTATTTT.

This chain connects TRBV5-5 to TRBJ1-2; 9 positions agree with TRBD1. With 1 base clipped from V and 8 bases from J, the junction kept 3 bases outside the gene matches. Germline CDR1 reads SGHKS; CDR2 reads YYEKEE (reference sequence). CDR3 length: 13 amino acids. The CDR3 sequence: CASSLSGQGGYTF. CDR3 coding DNA: TGTGCCAGCAGCTTGTCGGGACAGGGCGGCTACACCTTC.

Turning to this clone: Lacking the conserved final phenylalanine or tryptophan, this CDR3 likely reflects a read error. The DNA is omitted, as the CDR3 cannot be located on it reliably, and the CDR3 follows TCRdb's listing. The chain couples TRBV9 to TRBJ1-4; whether TRBD1, the table's D call, matches the DNA was not checked. The CDR3 length is 12 residues, termini included. Germline loops: CDR1 SGDLS, CDR2 YYNGEE. The CDR3 region is CASSVDGQDPPL.

V is TRBV6-6 and J is TRBJ2-3, with TRBD2 matching 15 bases. The CDR3 runs to 15 residues. J lost 9 bases, V lost 4 bases, and 5 bases had no gene match. Germline V gene sequence: CDR1 MNHNY, CDR2 SVGAGI (reference sequence). The CDR3 DNA follows: TGTGCCAGCAGTTCTGGGACTAGCGGGAGGAACACGCAGTATTTT. Protein product: CASSSGTSGRNTQYF.

CDR3 protein: CASSVGRGDTQYF. The CDR3 DNA reads TGTGCCAGCAGTGTTGGGAGGGGGGATACGCAGTATTTT. The V gene is TRBV2, the J gene TRBJ2-3, with a possible D match to TRBD2 (7 bases). V was cut by 4 bases and J by 6 bases, with 11 bases left in between. Germline loops: CDR1 SNHLY, CDR2 FYNNEI. The CDR3 is made up of 13 amino acids. Full variable domain (missing parts from reference TRBV2 and TRBJ2-3): EPEVTQTPSHQVTQMGQEVILRCVPISNHLYFYWYRQILGQKVEFLVSFYNNEISEKSEIFDDQFSVERPDGSNFTLKIRSTKLEDSAMYFCASSVGRGDTQYFGPGTRLTVL.

The V gene is TRBV30, the J gene TRBJ1-1; D uncertain. The V end lost 2 bases, the J end lost 5 bases, and 9 bases lay between the germline ends. Germline CDR1 GTSNPN, CDR2 SVGIG (reference sequence). The CDR3 totals 12 residues. CDR3 bases: TGTGCCTGGAGTCAGGAAATAACTGAAGCTTTCTTT. This codes for CAWSQEITEAFF.

The rearrangement links TRBV30 to TRBJ1-2, with TRBD1 matching 7 bases. V lost 3 bases, J lost 4 bases, and 11 bases stayed unmatched. In germline, CDR1 is GTSNPN, CDR2 SVGIG (reference sequence). This CDR3 has 15 amino acids. CDR3 loop: CAWRAGQAAGYGYTF. CDR3 DNA: TGTGCCTGGAGAGCCGGACAGGCCGCGGGCTATGGCTACACCTTC.

This chain links TRBV7-9 with TRBJ1-1, with 7 positions matching TRBD1. The CDR3 has 15 residues. V lost 7 bases to trimming and J lost 5 bases; unmatched junction nucleotides: 13. Germline lookup yields CDR1 SEHNR and CDR2 FQNEAQ (reference sequence). The DNA of the CDR3 is TGTGCCAGCAAATCACAGGGGTTATTTTGGACTGAAGCTTTCTTT. This translates into CASKSQGLFWTEAFF. Variable domain in full (rest from reference TRBV7-9 and TRBJ1-1): DTGVSQNPRHKITKRGQNVTFRCDPISEHNRLYWYRQTLGQGPEFLTYFQNEAQLEKSRLLSDRFSAERPKGSFSTLEIQRTEQGDSAMYLCASKSQGLFWTEAFFGQGTRLTVV.